The present entry profiles one TCR beta chain with its context. Its cognate antigen has yet to be identified. No base-level quality is on record; no much larger clone is a single base apart. This specimen's time point label, interpreted: about 28 days (+/-7) after the second vaccine dose. AZD1222 recipients given second doses at about 4 weeks or at about 12 weeks were pooled, since spike-specific TCR depth and breadth were not found to differ between the two schedules. Samples from vaccinated people were obtained from the UK trials COV001 and COV002, which included a single-blind randomized controlled phase 2/3 trial of AZD1222 (ChAdOx1 nCoV-19) in healthy adults. For TCRbeta chain sequencing, PBMC samples were collected from trial participants at day 0 and at day 28 after the second dose. The CDR3 regions of human TCRbeta chains were analyzed by immunosequencing. Regarding the original processing steps: Repertoire TCRs were matched against a reference library of SARS-CoV-2-specific TCRs generated with the MIRA antigen-specificity platform. Breadth meant the fraction of unique TCRs that were SARS-CoV-2-associated, whereas depth meant the fraction of total T cells that were SARS-CoV-2-associated. Using the MIRA data, every spike-specific TCR was mapped to the spike region that the TCR reacted to and assigned to either a CD4 or a CD8 class. Log10-transformed breadth and depth values were compared by one-way ANOVA with Sidak's multiple comparisons tests. TCRdb took over this immuneACCESS table, retaining in-frame rearrangements with V and J assigned. Such tables are incomplete; in checked studies, under half of the missing clones stem from an unresolved V gene, and the remainder is unexplained. Clone size and V and J calls were adopted from that table, with D and trimming inferred from the DNA. The sample data list roughly 77,000 clones, and approximately 92% of these were observed just once. The ten largest make up 4.7% of the sample.

The CDR3 runs 15 residues from the cysteine to the phenylalanine. The CDR3 DNA has 45 bases and is translated from base 1. In the germline V gene, CDR1 corresponds to MDHEN and CDR2 to SYDVKM. The junction shows trimming of 5 bases on V and 5 bases on J, and the gene matches do not reach 6 bases of it. This entry comes from a study of T cell responses to AZD1222 COVID-19 vaccine (dated by TCRdb to about 2021). At the level of the whole study: TCR sequencing covered 230 to 250 trial participants: 200 to 220 given two doses of AZD1222 and 26 given two doses of MenACWY control vaccine. Enrollment into the trials was organized by age into subgroups of 18-55, 56-69 and 70-plus years, and those subgroups contained roughly 150, 30 and 60 TCR-sequenced participants, respectively.

What the authors observed across the whole study: The vaccine-associated CD4 TCRs covered the entire spike protein, and the dominant responses fell in regions 160-218 and 743-854. Reportedly, almost half of the unique spike-specific TCRs recognized epitopes lying outside the regions that are mutated in the B.1.351 and B.1.1.7 variants. A significant rise in spike-specific TCR breadth and depth was observed after two AZD1222 doses relative to day 0 and relative to MenACWY recipients. The 56-69-year group was small, and its depth increase did not reach significance, likely because of low power. Conclusions about previously exposed vaccinees are limited, since just 6 or 7 AZD1222 recipients were seropositive for SARS-CoV-2 at baseline. Participants were mostly white British, with more females than males. The authors suggested clonal diversity may have been underestimated. No day 14 peak-response samples were available, so repertoires were characterized only after the peak T cell response.

This specimen was peripheral blood, taken 28 days after the second AZD1222 dose. The chain employs TRBV28 and TRBJ1-6; 7 bases in the junction line up with TRBD1. The receptor was derived from an adult who received the AZD1222 COVID-19 vaccine. At the DNA level, the sequence is TGTGCCAGCAGTCTCACCGACAGGGATAATTCACCCCTCCACTTT. Translated, this gives CASSLTDRDNSPLHF.